This T cell receptor beta chain comes out of a study of blood T cells in healthy people across ages. The V gene's germline CDR1 is MNHEY and CDR2 SVGEGT. This CDR3 is 14 amino acids long. The V end was cut by 5 bases, the J end by 0 bases, with 10 bases between. For the second PCR, which ran for about 7 to 11 cycles, a sample-barcoded 5' primer and a J-beta primer mix were used. TCRdb recomputed calls from the 5' RACE reads with MiXCR, one row per CDR3 protein. Among hundreds of thousands of distinct CDR3 sequences listed, about 53% were seen once. Investigators took about 9.4 milliliters of peripheral blood from every donor. Concerning this clonotype: Antigen: not known.

Study observations and caveats: More naive CD4+ cells and higher diversity were found in long-lived than in aged donors. PBMCs that were unsorted prevented a conclusive naive versus antigen-experienced comparison.

The chain has TRBV6-2 or TRBV6-3 and TRBJ1-1; D is unclear. This TCR derives from a man aged 55 to 70 in good health. Input material: blood. This CDR3 is CASSASLLNTEAFF. The CDR3 bases are TGTGCCAGCAGTGCCTCCCTTCTGAACACTGAAGCTTTCTTT.